This is a list of T cell receptor beta chains from one sample in a study of control samples from healthy donors and cancer patients. Some clones are missing from TCRdb's copy, which holds only in-frame ones; the method was immunoSEQ multiplex PCR. Of 25,000 or so clones listed, around 85% are singletons. Material for sequencing was PBMCs. The receptors come from a woman aged 60-75 years with head and neck cancer. Each CDR3 is given without its conserved first and last residue. Each record gives: V gene, D gene, CDR3 protein. D genes are given only for firm matches.

V gene: TRBV2; D gene: .; CDR3 protein: ASSTGLEGYEKLF
V gene: TRBV7-2; D gene: .; CDR3 protein: ASSQSQRPYEQY
V gene: TRBV7-9; D gene: TRBD1; CDR3 protein: ASSKTGAEAF
V gene: TRBV5-4; D gene: .; CDR3 protein: ASSLISGEGEAF
V gene: TRBV24-1; D gene: .; CDR3 protein: ATSENYGGGELF
V gene: TRBV18; D gene: .; CDR3 protein: ASSRQDNTEAF
V gene: TRBV3-1/TRBV3-2; D gene: .; CDR3 protein: ASSLTTPPTDTQY
V gene: TRBV5-1; D gene: .; CDR3 protein: ASREDMVYT
V gene: TRBV7-2; D gene: .; CDR3 protein: ASSLVGETQY
V gene: TRBV5-4; D gene: .; CDR3 protein: ASSRRDSYNEQF
V gene: TRBV5-5; D gene: .; CDR3 protein: ASSGGEWTGELF
V gene: TRBV3-1/TRBV3-2; D gene: TRBD1; CDR3 protein: ASSQEGQGAGRYT
V gene: TRBV11-2; D gene: TRBD1; CDR3 protein: ASSLERTGVYEQY
V gene: TRBV4-3; D gene: .; CDR3 protein: ASSQGADYEQY
V gene: TRBV3-1/TRBV3-2; D gene: TRBD1; CDR3 protein: ASSQGIGQGAYEQY
V gene: TRBV27; D gene: .; CDR3 protein: ASSSVGGNYGYT
V gene: TRBV6-5; D gene: .; CDR3 protein: ASTTGQTKAF
V gene: TRBV4-1; D gene: .; CDR3 protein: ASSQGRGSDQPQH
V gene: TRBV11-2; D gene: .; CDR3 protein: ASSYPGAVANEKLF
V gene: TRBV7-9; D gene: .; CDR3 protein: ASSLGGPFAGELF
V gene: TRBV19; D gene: TRBD2; CDR3 protein: ASSTRTSGSSYNEQF
V gene: TRBV15; D gene: .; CDR3 protein: ATSRDLRAEYNEQF
V gene: TRBV11-2; D gene: .; CDR3 protein: ASSFNTYQETQY
V gene: TRBV2; D gene: .; CDR3 protein: ASSVTGHGYT
V gene: TRBV5-1; D gene: .; CDR3 protein: ASKNDSSNQPQH
V gene: TRBV5-6; D gene: .; CDR3 protein: ASSLGHTYGYT
V gene: TRBV10-2; D gene: .; CDR3 protein: ASSSSGVQETQY
V gene: TRBV2; D gene: TRBD2; CDR3 protein: ASTATSGSSYEQY
V gene: TRBV7-9; D gene: TRBD2; CDR3 protein: ASSQTGLAGGPYGEQF
V gene: TRBV5-1; D gene: TRBD2; CDR3 protein: ASSLTGGSSDTQY
V gene: TRBV7-6; D gene: .; CDR3 protein: ASSLDGFNEQF
V gene: TRBV2; D gene: TRBD2; CDR3 protein: ASSGPSGSTDTQY
V gene: TRBV6-5; D gene: TRBD1; CDR3 protein: ASSRRDRGGETQY
V gene: TRBV18; D gene: .; CDR3 protein: ASSPPGVNTEAF
V gene: TRBV11-3; D gene: TRBD1; CDR3 protein: ASSLDSWTGDTEAF
V gene: TRBV3-1/TRBV3-2; D gene: TRBD1; CDR3 protein: ASSQSDLGQSSYNEQF
V gene: TRBV11-1; D gene: TRBD1; CDR3 protein: ASSLTGSYGYT
V gene: TRBV20-1; D gene: TRBD1; CDR3 protein: SASGRGGTEAF
V gene: TRBV5-1; D gene: .; CDR3 protein: ASSLVGTGELF
V gene: TRBV3-1/TRBV3-2; D gene: .; CDR3 protein: ASSRTGEQAF
V gene: TRBV18; D gene: .; CDR3 protein: ASSPTNGLISTDTQY
V gene: TRBV21-1; D gene: .; CDR3 protein: ASSKGGTASYNEQF
V gene: TRBV18; D gene: TRBD2; CDR3 protein: ASSASIWGRAYEQY
V gene: TRBV19; D gene: TRBD1; CDR3 protein: ASSADRGLMSNQPQH
V gene: TRBV19; D gene: TRBD2; CDR3 protein: ASSLGTSGMGLETQY
V gene: TRBV5-6; D gene: .; CDR3 protein: ASSGSGQMFYEQY
V gene: TRBV4-2; D gene: TRBD1; CDR3 protein: ASSQRTGWGNTIY
V gene: TRBV2; D gene: .; CDR3 protein: ASSDEGRAGELF
V gene: TRBV5-4; D gene: TRBD2; CDR3 protein: ASSSRLAATDTQY
V gene: TRBV2; D gene: .; CDR3 protein: ASRMDSSRSYNEQF
V gene: TRBV6-1; D gene: .; CDR3 protein: ASSEAGSLEQY